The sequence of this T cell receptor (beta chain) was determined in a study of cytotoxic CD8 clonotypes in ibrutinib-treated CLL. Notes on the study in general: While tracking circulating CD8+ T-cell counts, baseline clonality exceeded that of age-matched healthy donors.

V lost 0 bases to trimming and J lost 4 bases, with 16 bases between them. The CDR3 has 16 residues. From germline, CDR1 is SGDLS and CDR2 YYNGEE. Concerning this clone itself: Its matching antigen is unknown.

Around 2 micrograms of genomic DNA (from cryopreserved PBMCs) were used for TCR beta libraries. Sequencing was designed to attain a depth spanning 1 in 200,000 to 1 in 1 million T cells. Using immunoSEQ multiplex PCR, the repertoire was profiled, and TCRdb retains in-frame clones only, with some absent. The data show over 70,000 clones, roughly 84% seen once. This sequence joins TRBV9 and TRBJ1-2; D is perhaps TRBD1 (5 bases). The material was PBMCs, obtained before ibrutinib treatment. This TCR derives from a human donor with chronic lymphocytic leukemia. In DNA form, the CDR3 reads TGTGCCAGCAGCGTAGGGGGCGCCCGGAGGGCCTATGGCTACACCTTC. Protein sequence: CASSVGGARRAYGYTF.